The clone carrying this TCR beta chain was recorded a few times. What it binds is unknown. The treatment was: oral pan-JAK inhibitor, 5-10 mg twice daily. Following extraction, RNA underwent reverse transcription to cDNA, which served as the sequencing template. Assay: immunoSEQ multiplex PCR; the TCRdb copy retains only in-frame clones and omits some. The data contain 180,000 or so clones, around 49% of them singletons. The V gene's germline CDR1 is LGHNA and CDR2 YNFKEQ. Deletions cut 0 bases from V and 3 bases from J, with 11 bases between. The CDR3 contains 15 residues. These data belong to a study of CD8+ T cells in alopecia areata. Broader study findings: Patients showed less clear TCR sequence sharing than mice, possibly partly because of HLA diversity. Any link of baseline CD8+ expansion to response, resting on one nonresponder, remains uncertain. Treatment with tofacitinib significantly lowered scalp clonality and reduced expanded CD8+ clones among the top 100.

The chain has TRBV4-2 and TRBJ1-2, with TRBD1 as a possible D gene (5 bases). The input for sequencing was CD8+ T cells sorted from blood, taken at week 52, from a patient treated with tofacitinib. This receptor was taken from a human donor with alopecia areata. The CDR3 protein is CASSQEYGRDYGYTF. The CDR3 region has the DNA TGTGCCAGCAGCCAAGAATACGGCAGGGACTATGGCTACACCTTC.